Sequencing of this TCR beta chain was carried out in a study of blood T cell repertoires in COVID-19. The CDR3 is 15 amino acids. V shed 0 bases and J shed 3 bases, with 10 bases lying between them. The germline CDR1 and CDR2 sequences are SGDLS and YYNGEE. As originally analysed: Nucleated cell number was recorded as an estimate derived from reference gene primer amplification. The repertoire was sequenced with immunoSEQ multiplex PCR; TCRdb's copy has only in-frame clones and lacks some. That table is the source of V, J and clone size, and D and trimming were worked out from the DNA. The sample shows approximately 210,000 clones, 88% of them seen only once.

This receptor was obtained from a human donor in a cohort sampled during active COVID-19. The sequenced sample was peripheral blood. The V and J genes are TRBV9 and TRBJ2-1; tentative D call: TRBD2 (5 bases). CDR3 amino acids: CASSVEGGYYNEQFF. The CDR3 DNA reads TGTGCCAGCAGCGTAGAGGGCGGGTACTACAATGAGCAGTTCTTC.